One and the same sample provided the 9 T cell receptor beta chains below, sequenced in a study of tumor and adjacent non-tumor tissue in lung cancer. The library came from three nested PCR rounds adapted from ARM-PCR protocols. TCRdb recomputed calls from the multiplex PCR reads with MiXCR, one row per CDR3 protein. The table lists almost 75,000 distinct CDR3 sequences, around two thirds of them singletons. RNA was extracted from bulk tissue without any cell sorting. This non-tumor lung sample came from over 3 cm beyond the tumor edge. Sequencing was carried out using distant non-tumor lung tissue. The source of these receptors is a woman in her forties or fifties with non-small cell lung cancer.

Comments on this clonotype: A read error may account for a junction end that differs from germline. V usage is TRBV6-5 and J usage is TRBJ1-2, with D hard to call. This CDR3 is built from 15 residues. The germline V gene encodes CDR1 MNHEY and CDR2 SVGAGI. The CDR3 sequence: CAISYPISAHYGYTF. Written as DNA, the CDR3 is TGTGCCATCAGTTACCCGATTTCGGCCCACTATGGCTACACCTTC.

The CDR3 sequence: CAWRQPTAGTEAFF. CDR3 DNA sequence: TGTGCCTGGAGACAGCCGACAGCGGGCACTGAAGCTTTCTTT. The V and J genes are TRBV30 and TRBJ1-1; possibly TRBD1 for D (5 bases). Germline V gives CDR1 GTSNPN, CDR2 SVGIG (reference sequence). Trimming took off 3 bases at V and 4 bases at J, with 15 bases between the two ends. The CDR3 is made up of 14 amino acids.

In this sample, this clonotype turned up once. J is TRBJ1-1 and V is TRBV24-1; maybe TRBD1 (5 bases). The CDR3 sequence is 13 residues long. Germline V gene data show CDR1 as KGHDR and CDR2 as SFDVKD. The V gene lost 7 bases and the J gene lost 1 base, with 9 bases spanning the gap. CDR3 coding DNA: TGTGCCACCAGACGGGGGGGGAACACTGAAGCTTTCTTT. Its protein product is CATRRGGNTEAFF.

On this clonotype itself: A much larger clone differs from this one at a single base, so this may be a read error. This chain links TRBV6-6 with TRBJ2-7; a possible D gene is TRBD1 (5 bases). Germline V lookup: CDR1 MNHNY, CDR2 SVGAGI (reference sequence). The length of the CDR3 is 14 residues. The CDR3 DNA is TGTGCCAGCAGCCTAGACGACAGCTCCTACGGGCAGTACTTC. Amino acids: CASSLDDSSYGQYF.

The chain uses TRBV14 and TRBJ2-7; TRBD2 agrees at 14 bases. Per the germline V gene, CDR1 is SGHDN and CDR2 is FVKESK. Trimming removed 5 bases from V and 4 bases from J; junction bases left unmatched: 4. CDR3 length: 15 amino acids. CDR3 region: CASSSGLAGVYEQYF. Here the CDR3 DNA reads TGTGCCAGCAGCTCGGGACTAGCGGGAGTTTACGAGCAGTACTTC. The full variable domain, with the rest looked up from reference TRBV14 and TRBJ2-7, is EAGVTQFPSHSVIEKGQTVTLRCDPISGHDNLYWYRRVMGKEIKFLLHFVKESKQDESGMPNNRFLAERTGGTYSTLKVQPAELEDSGVYFCASSSGLAGVYEQYFGPGTRLTVT.

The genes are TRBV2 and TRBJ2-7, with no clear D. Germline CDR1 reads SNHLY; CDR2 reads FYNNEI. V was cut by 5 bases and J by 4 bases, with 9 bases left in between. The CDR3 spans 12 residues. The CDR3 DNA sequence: TGTGCCAGCAGTCTCGTAGAGTACGAGCAGTACTTC. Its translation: CASSLVEYEQYF.

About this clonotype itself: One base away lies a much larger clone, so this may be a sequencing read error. CDR3 sequence reads: CASSSEGSGQETQYF. In nucleotides, the CDR3 is TGTGCCAGCAGCTCGGAGGGTAGCGGCCAAGAGACCCAGTACTTC. V usage is TRBV5-5 and J usage is TRBJ2-5, with D possibly being TRBD2 (6 bases). In germline, CDR1 is SGHKS, CDR2 YYEKEE (reference sequence). V lost 3 bases, J lost 1 base, and 13 bases lay in between. The CDR3 is made up of 15 amino acids.

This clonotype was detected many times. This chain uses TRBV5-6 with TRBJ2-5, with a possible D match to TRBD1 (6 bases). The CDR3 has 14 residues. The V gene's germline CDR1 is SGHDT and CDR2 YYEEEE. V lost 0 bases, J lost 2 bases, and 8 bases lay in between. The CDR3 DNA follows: TGTGCCAGCAGCTTGGATGGACAGCAAGAGACCCAGTACTTC. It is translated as CASSLDGQQETQYF. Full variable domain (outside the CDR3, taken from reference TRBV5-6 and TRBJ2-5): DAGVTQSPTHLIKTRGQQVTLRCSPKSGHDTVSWYQQALGQGPQFIFQYYEEEERQRGNFPDRFSGHQFPNYSSELNVNALLLGDSALYLCASSLDGQQETQYFGPGTRLLVL.

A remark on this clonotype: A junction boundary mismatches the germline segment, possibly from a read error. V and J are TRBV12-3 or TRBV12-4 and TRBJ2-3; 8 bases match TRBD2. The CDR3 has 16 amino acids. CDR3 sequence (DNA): TGTACCAGCAGTTTAGATACTAGCGGATCCACAGACACGCAGTATTTT. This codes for CTSSLDTSGSTDTQYF.